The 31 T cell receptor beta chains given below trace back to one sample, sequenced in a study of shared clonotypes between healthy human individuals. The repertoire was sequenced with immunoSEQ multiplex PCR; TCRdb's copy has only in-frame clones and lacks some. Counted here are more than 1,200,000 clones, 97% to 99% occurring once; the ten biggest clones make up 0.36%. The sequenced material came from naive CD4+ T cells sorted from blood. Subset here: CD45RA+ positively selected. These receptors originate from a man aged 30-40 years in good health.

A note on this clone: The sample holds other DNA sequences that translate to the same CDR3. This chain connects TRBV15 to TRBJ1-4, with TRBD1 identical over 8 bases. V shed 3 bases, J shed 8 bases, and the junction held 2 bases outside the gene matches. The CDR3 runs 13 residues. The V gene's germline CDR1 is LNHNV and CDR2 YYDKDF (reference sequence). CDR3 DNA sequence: TGTGCCACCAGCAGGGACAGGGAGGAAAAACTGTTTTTT. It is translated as CATSRDREEKLFF. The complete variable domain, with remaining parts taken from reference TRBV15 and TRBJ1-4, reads DAMVIQNPRYQVTQFGKPVTLSCSQTLNHNVMYWYQQKSSQAPKLLFHYYDKDFNNEADTPDNFQSRRPNTSFCFLDIRSPGLGDTAMYLCATSRDREEKLFFGSGTQLSVL.

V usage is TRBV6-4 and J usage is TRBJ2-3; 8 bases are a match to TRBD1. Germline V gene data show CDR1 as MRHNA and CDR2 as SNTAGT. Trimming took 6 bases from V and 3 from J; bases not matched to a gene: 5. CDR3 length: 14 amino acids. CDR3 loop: CASRAGQGTDTQYF. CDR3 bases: TGTGCCAGCAGAGCCGGACAGGGTACAGATACGCAGTATTTT.

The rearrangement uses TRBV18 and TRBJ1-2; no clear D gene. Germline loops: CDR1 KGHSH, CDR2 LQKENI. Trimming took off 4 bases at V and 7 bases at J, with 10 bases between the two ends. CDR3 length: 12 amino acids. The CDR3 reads CASSQKESGYTF. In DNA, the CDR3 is TGTGCCAGCTCACAAAAGGAAAGTGGCTACACCTTC.

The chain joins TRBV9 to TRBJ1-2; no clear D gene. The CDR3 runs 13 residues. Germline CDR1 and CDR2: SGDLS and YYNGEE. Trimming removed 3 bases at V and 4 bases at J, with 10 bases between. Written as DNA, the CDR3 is TGTGCCAGCAGCGACCCCTCCCCCTATGGCTACACCTTC. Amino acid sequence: CASSDPSPYGYTF.

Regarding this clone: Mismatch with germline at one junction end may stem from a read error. CDR3 nucleotide sequence: TGTGCCAGCCCACCCCCCCAAGAGACCCAGTACTTC. Its protein product is CASPPPQETQYF. V and J are TRBV18 and TRBJ2-5; D gene unclear. This CDR3 has 12 residues. Looked up from germline, CDR1 is KGHSH and CDR2 is LQKENI.

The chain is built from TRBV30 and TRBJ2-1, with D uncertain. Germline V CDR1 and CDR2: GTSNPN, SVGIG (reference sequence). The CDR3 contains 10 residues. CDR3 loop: CAYSYNEQFF. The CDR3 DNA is TGTGCTTACTCCTACAATGAGCAGTTCTTC.

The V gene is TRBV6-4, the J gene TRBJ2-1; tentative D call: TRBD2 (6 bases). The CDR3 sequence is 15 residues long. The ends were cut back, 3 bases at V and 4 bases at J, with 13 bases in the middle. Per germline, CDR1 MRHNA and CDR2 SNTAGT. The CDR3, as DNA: TGTGCCAGCAGTGAGTTCAGCGGGCCTTACAATGAGCAGTTCTTC. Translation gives CASSEFSGPYNEQFF.

CDR3 loop: CASSWSGTAGNTIYF. CDR3 bases: TGTGCCAGCAGCTGGTCGGGGACGGCTGGAAACACCATATATTTT. V is TRBV28 and J is TRBJ1-3, with D perhaps TRBD1 (5 bases). The V gene's germline CDR1 is MDHEN and CDR2 SYDVKM. The CDR3 is 15 amino acids. V lost 6 bases and J 2 bases, leaving 14 bases between the germline ends.

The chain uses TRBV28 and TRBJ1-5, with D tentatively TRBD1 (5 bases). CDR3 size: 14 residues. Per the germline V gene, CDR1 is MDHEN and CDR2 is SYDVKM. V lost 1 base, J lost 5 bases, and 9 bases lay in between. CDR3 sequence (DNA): TGTGCCAGCAGTTTATTGGGGGGGTATCAGCCCCAGCATTTT. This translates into CASSLLGGYQPQHF.

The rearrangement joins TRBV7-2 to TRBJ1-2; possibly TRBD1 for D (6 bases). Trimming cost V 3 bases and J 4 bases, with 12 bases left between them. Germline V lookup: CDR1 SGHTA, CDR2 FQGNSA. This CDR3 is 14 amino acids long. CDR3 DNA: TGTGCCAGCAGCTTCCGGGACAAGCGCTATGGCTACACCTTC. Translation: CASSFRDKRYGYTF.

The CDR3 sequence: CASSWGYEDTGELFF. The CDR3 region has the DNA TGCGCCAGCAGTTGGGGGTATGAGGACACCGGGGAGCTGTTTTTT. This chain connects TRBV5-1 to TRBJ2-2, with D possibly being TRBD1 or TRBD2 (5 bases each). The ends were cut back, 5 bases at V and 3 bases at J, with 14 bases in the middle. The CDR3 has 15 amino acids. Germline values: CDR1 SGHRS, CDR2 YFSETQ.

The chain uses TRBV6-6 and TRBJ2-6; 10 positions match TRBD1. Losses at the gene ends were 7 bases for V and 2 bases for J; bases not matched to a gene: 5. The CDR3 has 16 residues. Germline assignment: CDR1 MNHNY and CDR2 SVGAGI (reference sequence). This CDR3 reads CASNPTGGAGANVLTF. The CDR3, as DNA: TGTGCCAGCAATCCGACAGGGGGCGCTGGGGCCAACGTCCTGACTTTC.

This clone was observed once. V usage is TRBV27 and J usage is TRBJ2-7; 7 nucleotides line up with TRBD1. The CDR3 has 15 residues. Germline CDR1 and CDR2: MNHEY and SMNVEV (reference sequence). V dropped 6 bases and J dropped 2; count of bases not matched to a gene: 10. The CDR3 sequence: CASRSLGTATYEQYF. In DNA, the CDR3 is TGTGCCAGCAGGTCCCTGGGGACAGCCACCTACGAGCAGTACTTC.

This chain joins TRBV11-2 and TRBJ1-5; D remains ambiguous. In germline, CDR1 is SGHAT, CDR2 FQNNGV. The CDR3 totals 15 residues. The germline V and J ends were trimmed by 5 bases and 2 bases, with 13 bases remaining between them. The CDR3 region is CASSLGESGNQPQHF. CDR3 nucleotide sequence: TGTGCCAGCAGCCTCGGGGAGTCAGGCAATCAGCCCCAGCATTTT.

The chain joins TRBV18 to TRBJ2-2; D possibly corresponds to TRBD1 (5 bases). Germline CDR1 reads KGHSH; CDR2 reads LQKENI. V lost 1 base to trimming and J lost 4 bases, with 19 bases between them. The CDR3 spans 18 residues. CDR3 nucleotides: TGTGCCAGCTCACCACTCCCGTCGGCAGGGTGGGGCACCGGGGAGCTGTTTTTT. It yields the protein CASSPLPSAGWGTGELFF.

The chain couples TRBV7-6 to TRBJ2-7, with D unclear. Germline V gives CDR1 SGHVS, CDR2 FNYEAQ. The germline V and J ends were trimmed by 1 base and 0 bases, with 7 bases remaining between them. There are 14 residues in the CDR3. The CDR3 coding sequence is TGTGCCAGCAGCTTAGACGAGCTCTCCTACGAGCAGTACTTC. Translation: CASSLDELSYEQYF.

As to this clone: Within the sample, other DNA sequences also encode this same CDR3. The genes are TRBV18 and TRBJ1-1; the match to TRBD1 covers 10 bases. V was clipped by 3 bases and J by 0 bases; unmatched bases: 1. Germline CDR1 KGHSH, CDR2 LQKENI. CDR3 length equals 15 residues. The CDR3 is CASSPGQGLNTEAFF. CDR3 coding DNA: TGTGCCAGCTCACCGGGACAGGGGTTGAACACTGAAGCTTTCTTT.

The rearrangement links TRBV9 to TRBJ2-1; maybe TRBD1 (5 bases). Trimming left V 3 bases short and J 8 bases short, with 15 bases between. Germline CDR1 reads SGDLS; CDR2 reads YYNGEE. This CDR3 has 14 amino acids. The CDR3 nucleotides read TGTGCCAGCAGCGCTCAGGGAATACGGGATGAGCAGTTCTTC. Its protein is CASSAQGIRDEQFF. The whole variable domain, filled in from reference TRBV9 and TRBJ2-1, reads DSGVTQTPKHLITATGQRVTLRCSPRSGDLSVYWYQQSLDQGLQFLIQYYNGEERAKGNILERFSAQQFPDLHSELNLSSLELGDSALYFCASSAQGIRDEQFFGPGTRLTVL.

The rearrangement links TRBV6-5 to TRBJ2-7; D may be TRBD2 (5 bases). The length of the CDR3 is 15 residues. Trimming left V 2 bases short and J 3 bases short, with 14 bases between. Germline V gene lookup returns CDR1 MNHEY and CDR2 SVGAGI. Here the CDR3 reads CASSYRSLAGYEQYF. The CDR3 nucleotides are TGTGCCAGCAGTTACAGGTCCCTAGCAGGCTACGAGCAGTACTTC.

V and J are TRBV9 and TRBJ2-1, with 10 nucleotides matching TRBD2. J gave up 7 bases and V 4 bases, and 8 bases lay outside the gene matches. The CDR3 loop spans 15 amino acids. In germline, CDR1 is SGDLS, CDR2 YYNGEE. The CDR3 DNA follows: TGTGCCAGCAGCCAACTAGCGGGATTATTTAATGAGCAGTTCTTC. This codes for CASSQLAGLFNEQFF.

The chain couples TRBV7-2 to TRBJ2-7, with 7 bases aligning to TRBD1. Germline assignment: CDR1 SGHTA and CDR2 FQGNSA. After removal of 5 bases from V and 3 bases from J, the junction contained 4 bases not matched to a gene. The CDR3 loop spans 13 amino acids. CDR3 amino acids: CASSRGTVYEQYF. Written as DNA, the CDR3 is TGTGCCAGCAGCCGAGGGACAGTCTACGAGCAGTACTTC.

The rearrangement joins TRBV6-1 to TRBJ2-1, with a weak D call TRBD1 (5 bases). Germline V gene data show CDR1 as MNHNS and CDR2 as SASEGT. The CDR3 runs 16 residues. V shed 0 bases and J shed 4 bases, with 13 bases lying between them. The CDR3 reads CASSEALLGAYNEQFF. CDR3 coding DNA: TGTGCCAGCAGTGAAGCGCTTCTTGGGGCATACAATGAGCAGTTCTTC.

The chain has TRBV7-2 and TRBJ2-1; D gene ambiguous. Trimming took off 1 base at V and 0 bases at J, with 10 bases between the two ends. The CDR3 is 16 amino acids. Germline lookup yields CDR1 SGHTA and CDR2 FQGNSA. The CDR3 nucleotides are TGTGCCAGCAGCTTAGTAGCCACAAGCTCCTACAATGAGCAGTTCTTC. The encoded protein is CASSLVATSSYNEQFF.

The CDR3 here is CASHGGSSLTNYGYTF. The CDR3 DNA sequence: TGCGCCAGCCATGGTGGTTCTAGTCTAACTAACTATGGCTACACCTTC. The chain employs TRBV5-1 and TRBJ1-2; no reliable D call. Germline-derived CDR1 and CDR2 are SGHRS and YFSETQ. The V end was cut by 7 bases, the J end by 0 bases, with 19 bases between. The length of the CDR3 is 16 residues.

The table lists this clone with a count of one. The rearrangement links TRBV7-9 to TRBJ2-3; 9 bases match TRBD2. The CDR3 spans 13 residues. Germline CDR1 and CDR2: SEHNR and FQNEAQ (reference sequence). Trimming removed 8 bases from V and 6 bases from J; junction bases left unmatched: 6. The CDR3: CASARREGDTQYF. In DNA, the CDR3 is TGTGCCAGCGCGAGGCGGGAGGGCGATACGCAGTATTTT.

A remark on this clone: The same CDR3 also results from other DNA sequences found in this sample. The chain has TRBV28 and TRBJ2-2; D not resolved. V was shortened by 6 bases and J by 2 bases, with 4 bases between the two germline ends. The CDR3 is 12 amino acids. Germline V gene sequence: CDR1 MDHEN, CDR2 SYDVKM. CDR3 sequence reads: CASRSNTGELFF. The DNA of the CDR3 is TGTGCCAGCAGATCAAACACCGGGGAGCTGTTTTTT.

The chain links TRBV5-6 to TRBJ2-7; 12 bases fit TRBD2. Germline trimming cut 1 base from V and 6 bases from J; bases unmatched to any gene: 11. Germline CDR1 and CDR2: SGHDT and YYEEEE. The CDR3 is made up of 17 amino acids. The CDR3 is CASSLLGVLAGGGEQYF. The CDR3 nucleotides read TGTGCCAGCAGCTTGCTAGGGGTACTAGCGGGAGGCGGCGAGCAGTACTTC.

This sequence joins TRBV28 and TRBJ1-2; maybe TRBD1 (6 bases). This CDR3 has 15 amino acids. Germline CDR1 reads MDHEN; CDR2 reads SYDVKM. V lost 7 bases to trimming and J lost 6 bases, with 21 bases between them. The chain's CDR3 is CASIGAGVRGNGYTF. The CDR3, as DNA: TGTGCCAGCATTGGGGCCGGTGTCAGGGGCAATGGCTACACCTTC.

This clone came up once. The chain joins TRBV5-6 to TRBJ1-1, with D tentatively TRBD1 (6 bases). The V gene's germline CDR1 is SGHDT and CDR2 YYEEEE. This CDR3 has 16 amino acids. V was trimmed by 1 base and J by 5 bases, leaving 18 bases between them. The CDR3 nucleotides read TGTGCCAGCAGCTTGCGCGTGGTTCCAGGGGCAACTGAAGCTTTCTTT. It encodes CASSLRVVPGATEAFF.

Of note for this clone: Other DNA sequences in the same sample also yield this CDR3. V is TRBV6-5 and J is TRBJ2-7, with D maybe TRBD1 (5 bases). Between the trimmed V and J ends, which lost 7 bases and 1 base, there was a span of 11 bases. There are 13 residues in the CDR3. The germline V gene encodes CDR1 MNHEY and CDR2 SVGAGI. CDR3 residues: CASTPTGSYEQYF. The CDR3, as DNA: TGTGCCAGCACCCCCACAGGTTCCTACGAGCAGTACTTC.

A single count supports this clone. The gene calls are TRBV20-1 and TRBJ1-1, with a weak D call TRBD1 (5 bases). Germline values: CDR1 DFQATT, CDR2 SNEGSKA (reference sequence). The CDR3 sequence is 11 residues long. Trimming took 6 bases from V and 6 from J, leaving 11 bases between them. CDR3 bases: TGCAGTGCCCGGGGGTTCCCTGAAGCTTTCTTT. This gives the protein CSARGFPEAFF.